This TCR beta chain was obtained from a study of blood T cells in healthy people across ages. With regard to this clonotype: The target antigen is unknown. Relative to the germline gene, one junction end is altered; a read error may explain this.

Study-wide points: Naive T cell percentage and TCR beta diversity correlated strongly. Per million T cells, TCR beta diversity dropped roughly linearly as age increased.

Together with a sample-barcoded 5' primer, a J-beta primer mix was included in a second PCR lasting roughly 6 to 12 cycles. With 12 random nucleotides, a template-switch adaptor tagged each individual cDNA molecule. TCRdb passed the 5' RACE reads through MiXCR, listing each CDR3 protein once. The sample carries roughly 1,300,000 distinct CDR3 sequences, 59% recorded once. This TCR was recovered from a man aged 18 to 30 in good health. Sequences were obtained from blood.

As DNA, the CDR3 is TGTGCCAGCAGCGCTCCCGGGGCACTGAACAATGAAGCTTTCTTT. Its protein is CASSAPGALNNEAFF. The chain couples TRBV7-9 to TRBJ1-1; D might be TRBD1 (5 bases). The CDR3 is 15 amino acids. CDR1 is SEHNR and CDR2 is FQNEAQ in the germline V gene (reference sequence).